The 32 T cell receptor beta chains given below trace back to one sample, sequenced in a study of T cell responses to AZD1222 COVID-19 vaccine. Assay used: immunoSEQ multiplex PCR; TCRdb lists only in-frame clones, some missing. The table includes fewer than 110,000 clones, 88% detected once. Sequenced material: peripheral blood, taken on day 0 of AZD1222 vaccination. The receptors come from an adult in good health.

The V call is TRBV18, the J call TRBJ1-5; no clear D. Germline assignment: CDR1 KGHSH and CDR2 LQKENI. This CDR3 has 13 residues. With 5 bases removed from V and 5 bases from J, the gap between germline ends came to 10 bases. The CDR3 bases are TGTGCCAGCTCATCCTCAATCGATCAGCCCCAGCATTTT. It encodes CASSSSIDQPQHF.

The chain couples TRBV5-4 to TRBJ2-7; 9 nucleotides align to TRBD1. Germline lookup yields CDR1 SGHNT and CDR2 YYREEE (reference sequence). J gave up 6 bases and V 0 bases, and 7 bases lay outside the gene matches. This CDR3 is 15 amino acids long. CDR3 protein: CASSLGGQGALEQYF. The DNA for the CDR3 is TGTGCCAGCAGCTTGGGGGGACAGGGTGCCCTCGAGCAGTACTTC.

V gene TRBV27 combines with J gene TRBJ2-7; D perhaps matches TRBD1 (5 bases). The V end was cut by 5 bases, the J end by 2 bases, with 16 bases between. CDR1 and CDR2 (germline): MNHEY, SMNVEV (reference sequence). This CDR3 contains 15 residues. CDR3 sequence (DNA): TGTGCCAGCAGTCCCCCCACACAGGTGCCCTACGAGCAGTACTTC. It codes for CASSPPTQVPYEQYF.

The CDR3 region has the DNA TGTGCCAGCACGCTGGGACTAGCGGGAGCGGATAATGAGCAGTTCTTC. Its translation is CASTLGLAGADNEQFF. The rearrangement joins TRBV25-1 to TRBJ2-1, with 14 bases aligning to TRBD2. Per germline, CDR1 MGHDK and CDR2 SYGVNS. J gave up 7 bases and V 7 bases, and 9 bases lay outside the gene matches. The CDR3 covers 16 residues.

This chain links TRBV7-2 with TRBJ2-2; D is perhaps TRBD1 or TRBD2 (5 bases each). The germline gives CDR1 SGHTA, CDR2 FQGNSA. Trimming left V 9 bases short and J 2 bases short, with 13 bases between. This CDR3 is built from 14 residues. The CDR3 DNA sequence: TGTGCCAGTGGGGCTAGCATTAACACCGGGGAGCTGTTTTTT. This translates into CASGASINTGELFF.

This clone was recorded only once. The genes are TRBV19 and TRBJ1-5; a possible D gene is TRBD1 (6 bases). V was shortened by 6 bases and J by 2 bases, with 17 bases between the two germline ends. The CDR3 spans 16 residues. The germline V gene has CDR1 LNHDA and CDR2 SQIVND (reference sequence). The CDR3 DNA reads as TGTGCCAGTAGCCGGACAGCCAGACAGGGCAATCAGCCCCAGCATTTT. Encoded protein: CASSRTARQGNQPQHF.

CDR3 DNA: TGTGCCAGCAGCGTAGGGCAGACAGAGACCCAGTACTTC. It specifies CASSVGQTETQYF. The chain is built from TRBV9 and TRBJ2-5; D not resolved. CDR3 length equals 13 residues. Trimming pared 0 bases from V and 4 bases from J, leaving 7 bases between. Germline V CDR1 and CDR2: SGDLS, YYNGEE.

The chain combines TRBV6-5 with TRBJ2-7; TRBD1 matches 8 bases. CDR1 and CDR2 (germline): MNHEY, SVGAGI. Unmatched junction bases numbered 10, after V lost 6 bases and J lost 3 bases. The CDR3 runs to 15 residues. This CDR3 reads CASRLSGTGVYEQYF. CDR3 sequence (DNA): TGTGCCAGCAGGCTGTCCGGGACAGGTGTCTACGAGCAGTACTTC.

CDR3: CASSWDRTTGELFF. The CDR3 region has the DNA TGTGCCAGCAGCTGGGACAGGACCACCGGGGAGCTGTTTTTT. V usage is TRBV6-6 and J usage is TRBJ2-2; TRBD1 agrees at 8 bases. Germline CDR1 and CDR2: MNHNY and SVGAGI (reference sequence). Trimming took 6 bases from V and 4 from J; bases not matched to a gene: 4. The CDR3 covers 14 residues.

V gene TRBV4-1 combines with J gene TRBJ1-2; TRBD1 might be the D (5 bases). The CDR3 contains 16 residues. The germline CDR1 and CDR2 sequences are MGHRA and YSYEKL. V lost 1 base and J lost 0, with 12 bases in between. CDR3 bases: TGCGCCAGCAGCCAAGTTGGGGACGCACCTAACTATGGCTACACCTTC. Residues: CASSQVGDAPNYGYTF.

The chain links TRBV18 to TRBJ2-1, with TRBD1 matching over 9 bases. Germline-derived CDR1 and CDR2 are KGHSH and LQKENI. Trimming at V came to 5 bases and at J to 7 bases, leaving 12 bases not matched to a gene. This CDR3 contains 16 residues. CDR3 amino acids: CASSSMGQGSLNEQFF. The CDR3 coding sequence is TGTGCCAGCTCATCCATGGGACAGGGTTCTCTTAATGAGCAGTTCTTC.

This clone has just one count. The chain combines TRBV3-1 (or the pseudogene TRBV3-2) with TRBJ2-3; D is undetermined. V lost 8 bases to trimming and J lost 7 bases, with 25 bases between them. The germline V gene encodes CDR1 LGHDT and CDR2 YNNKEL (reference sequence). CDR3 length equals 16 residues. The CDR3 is CASGSRGFNLRNTQYF. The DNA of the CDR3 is TGTGCCAGCGGAAGCCGCGGTTTCAACCTACGAAATACGCAGTATTTT.

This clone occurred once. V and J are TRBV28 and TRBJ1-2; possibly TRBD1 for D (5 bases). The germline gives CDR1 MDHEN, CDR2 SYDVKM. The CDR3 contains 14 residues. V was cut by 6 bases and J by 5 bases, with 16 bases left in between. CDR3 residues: CASSSGGVGYGYTF. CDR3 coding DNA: TGTGCCAGCAGCTCTGGGGGAGTGGGTTATGGCTACACCTTC.

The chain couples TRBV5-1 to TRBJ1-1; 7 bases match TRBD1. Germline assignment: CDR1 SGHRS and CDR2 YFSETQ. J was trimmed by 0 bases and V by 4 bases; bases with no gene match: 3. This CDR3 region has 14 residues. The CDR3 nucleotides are TGCGCCAGCAGCCTCGACAGGGTGAACACTGAAGCTTTCTTT. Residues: CASSLDRVNTEAFF.

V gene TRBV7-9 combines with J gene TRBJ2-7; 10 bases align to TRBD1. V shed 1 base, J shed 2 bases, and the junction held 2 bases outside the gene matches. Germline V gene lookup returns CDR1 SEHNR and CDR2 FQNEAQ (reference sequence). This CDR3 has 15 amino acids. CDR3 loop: CASSLGGTGAYEQYF. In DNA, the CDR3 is TGTGCCAGCAGCTTAGGGGGGACAGGGGCCTACGAGCAGTACTTC.

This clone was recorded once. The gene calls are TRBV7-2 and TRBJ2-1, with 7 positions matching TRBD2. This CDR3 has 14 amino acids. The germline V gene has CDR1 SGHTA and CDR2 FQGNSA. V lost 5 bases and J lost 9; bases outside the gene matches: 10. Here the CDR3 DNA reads TGTGCCAGCAGCCAGGGACTAACGGTTAGTGAGCAGTTCTTC. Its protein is CASSQGLTVSEQFF.

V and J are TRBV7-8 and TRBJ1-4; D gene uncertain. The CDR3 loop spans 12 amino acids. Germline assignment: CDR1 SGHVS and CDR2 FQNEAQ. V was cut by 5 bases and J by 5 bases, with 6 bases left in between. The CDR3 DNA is TGTGCCAGCAGCCGCAGGAATGAAAAACTGTTTTTT. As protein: CASSRRNEKLFF.

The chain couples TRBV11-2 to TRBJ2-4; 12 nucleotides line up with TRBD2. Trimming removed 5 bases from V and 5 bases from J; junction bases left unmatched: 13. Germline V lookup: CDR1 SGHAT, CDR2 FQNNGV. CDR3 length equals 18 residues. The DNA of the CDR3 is TGTGCCAGCAGCCCAAGACTAGCGGGGGAATCCTATCAAAACATTCAGTACTTC. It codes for CASSPRLAGESYQNIQYF.

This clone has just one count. For the CDR3, the DNA is TGTGCCAGCAGTTTAAGGGCAGGGAGAGGGTACGAGCAGTACTTC. This translates into CASSLRAGRGYEQYF. The rearrangement uses TRBV27 and TRBJ2-7; D tentatively fits TRBD1 or TRBD2 (5 bases each). Germline values: CDR1 MNHEY, CDR2 SMNVEV (reference sequence). The CDR3 extends over 15 amino acids. The V end was cut by 2 bases, the J end by 4 bases, with 15 bases between.

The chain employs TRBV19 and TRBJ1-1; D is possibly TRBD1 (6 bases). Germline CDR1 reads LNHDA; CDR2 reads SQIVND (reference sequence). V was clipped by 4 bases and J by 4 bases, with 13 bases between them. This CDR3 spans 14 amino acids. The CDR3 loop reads CASSSTGKGTEAFF. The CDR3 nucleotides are TGTGCCAGTAGTAGCACAGGGAAAGGCACTGAAGCTTTCTTT.

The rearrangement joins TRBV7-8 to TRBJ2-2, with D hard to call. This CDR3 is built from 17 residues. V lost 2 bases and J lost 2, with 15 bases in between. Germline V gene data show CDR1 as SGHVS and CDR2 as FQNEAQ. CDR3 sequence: CASSLLPGSLNTGELFF. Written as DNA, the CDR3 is TGTGCCAGCAGCTTACTCCCCGGAAGCCTTAACACCGGGGAGCTGTTTTTT.

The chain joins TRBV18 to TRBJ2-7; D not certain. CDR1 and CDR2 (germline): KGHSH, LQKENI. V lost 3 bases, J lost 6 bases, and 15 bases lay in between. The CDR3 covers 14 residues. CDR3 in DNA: TGTGCCAGCTCACCGGCGACACCCCCCTCCGAGCAGTACTTC. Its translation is CASSPATPPSEQYF. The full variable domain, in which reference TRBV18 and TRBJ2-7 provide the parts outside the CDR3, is NAGVMQNPRHLVRRRGQEARLRCSPMKGHSHVYWYRQLPEEGLKFMVYLQKENIIDESGMPKERFSAEFPKEGPSILRIQQVVRGDSAAYFCASSPATPPSEQYFGPGTRLTVT.

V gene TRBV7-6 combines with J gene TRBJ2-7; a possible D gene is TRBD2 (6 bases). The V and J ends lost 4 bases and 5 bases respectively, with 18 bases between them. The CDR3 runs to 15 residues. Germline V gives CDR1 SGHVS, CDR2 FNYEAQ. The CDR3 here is CASSWQQAGSHEQYF. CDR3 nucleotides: TGTGCCAGCAGCTGGCAACAGGCGGGGTCCCACGAGCAGTACTTC.

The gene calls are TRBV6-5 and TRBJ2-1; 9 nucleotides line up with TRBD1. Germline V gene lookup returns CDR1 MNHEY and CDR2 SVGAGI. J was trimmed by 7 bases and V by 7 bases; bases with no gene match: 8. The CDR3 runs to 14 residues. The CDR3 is CASNRGQGWNEQFF. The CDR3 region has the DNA TGTGCCAGCAACAGAGGACAGGGGTGGAATGAGCAGTTCTTC.

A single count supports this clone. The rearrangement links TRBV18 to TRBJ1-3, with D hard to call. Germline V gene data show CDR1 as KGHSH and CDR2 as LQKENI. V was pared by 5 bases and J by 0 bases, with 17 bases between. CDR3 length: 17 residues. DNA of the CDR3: TGTGCCAGCTCAGACCTTGGTAGCACGAGCTCTGGAAACACCATATATTTT. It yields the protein CASSDLGSTSSGNTIYF.

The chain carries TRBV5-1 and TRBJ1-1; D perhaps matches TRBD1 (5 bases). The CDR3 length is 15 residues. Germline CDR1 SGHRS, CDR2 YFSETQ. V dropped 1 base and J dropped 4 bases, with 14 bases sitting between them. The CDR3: CASSLLGVKGTEAFF. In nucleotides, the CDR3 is TGCGCCAGCAGCTTGTTGGGGGTTAAAGGCACTGAAGCTTTCTTT.

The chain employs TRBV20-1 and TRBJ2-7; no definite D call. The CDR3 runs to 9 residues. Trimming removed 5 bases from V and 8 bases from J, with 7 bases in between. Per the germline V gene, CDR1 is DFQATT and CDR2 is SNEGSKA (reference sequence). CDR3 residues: CSAQEQQYF. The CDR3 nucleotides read TGCAGTGCTCAAGAACAGCAGTACTTC.

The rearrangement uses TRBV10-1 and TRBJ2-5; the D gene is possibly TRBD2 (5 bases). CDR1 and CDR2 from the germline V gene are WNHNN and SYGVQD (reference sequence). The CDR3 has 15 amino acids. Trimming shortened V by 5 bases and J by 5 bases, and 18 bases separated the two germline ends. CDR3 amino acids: CASSSQADRPETQYF. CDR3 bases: TGCGCCAGCAGTTCCCAAGCGGATAGACCGGAGACCCAGTACTTC.

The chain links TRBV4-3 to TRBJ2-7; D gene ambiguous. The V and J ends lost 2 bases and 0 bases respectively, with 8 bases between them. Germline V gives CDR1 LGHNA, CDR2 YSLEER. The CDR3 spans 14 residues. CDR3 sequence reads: CASSQHQVSYEQYF. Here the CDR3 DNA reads TGCGCCAGCAGCCAACACCAAGTCTCCTACGAGCAGTACTTC.

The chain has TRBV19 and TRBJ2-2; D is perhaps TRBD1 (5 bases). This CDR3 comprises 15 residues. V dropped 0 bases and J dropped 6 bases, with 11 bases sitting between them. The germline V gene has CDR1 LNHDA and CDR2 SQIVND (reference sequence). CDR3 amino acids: CASSIEARVPGELFF. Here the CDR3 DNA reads TGTGCCAGTAGTATAGAAGCCAGGGTTCCCGGGGAGCTGTTTTTT. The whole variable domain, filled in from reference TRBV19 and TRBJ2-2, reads DGGITQSPKYLFRKEGQNVTLSCEQNLNHDAMYWYRQDPGQGLRLIYYSQIVNDFQKGDIAEGYSVSREKKESFPLTVTSAQKNPTAFYLCASSIEARVPGELFFGEGSRLTVL.

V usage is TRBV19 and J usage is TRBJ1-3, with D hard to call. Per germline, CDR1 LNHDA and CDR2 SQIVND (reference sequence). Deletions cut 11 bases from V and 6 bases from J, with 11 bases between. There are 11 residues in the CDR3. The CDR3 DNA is TGTGCCGGTCCGGGGATAAACACCATATATTTT. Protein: CAGPGINTIYF.

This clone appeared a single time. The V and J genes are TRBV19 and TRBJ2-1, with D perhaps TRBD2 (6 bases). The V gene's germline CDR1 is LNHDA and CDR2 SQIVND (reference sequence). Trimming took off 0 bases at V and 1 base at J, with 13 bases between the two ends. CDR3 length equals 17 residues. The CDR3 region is CASSIEVAGMSYNEQFF. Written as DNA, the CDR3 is TGTGCCAGTAGTATAGAGGTTGCGGGAATGTCCTACAATGAGCAGTTCTTC.